This is a list of T cell receptor beta chains from one sample in a study of blood T cell repertoires in COVID-19. Measured with immunoSEQ multiplex PCR; TCRdb has only the in-frame clones, and not every one. The repertoire consists of roughly 250,000 clones, with more than 75% occurring once and the leading ten covering about 0.93%. The sequenced sample was peripheral blood. These receptors originate from a man aged 40-49 years with acute or convalescent COVID-19. Each CDR3 is given without its conserved first and last residue. Each record gives: J gene, V gene, CDR3 protein.

TRBJ1-1 TRBV5-1 ASSYWGGTEAF
TRBJ2-5 TRBV11-1 ASRDTGSQETQY
TRBJ1-2 TRBV5-4 ASSADSSFRYGYT
TRBJ1-5 TRBV30 AWSIDSNQPQH
TRBJ2-7 TRBV10-3 ATNLGDRTYEQY
TRBJ1-4 TRBV6-5 ASSKRQGKDEKLF
TRBJ1-1 TRBV29-1 SVRDTEAF
TRBJ1-1 TRBV10-3 AISDNDRAGTEAF
TRBJ2-2 TRBV6-2/TRBV6-3 ASSYPLRLVDAGELF
TRBJ2-3 TRBV5-1 ASSLRTGPPDTQY
TRBJ1-4 TRBV7-3 ASSLSGQPNEKLF
TRBJ1-2 TRBV28 ASSPATRGATYGYT
TRBJ1-5 TRBV7-2 ASSYWTGTNQPQH
TRBJ2-7 TRBV11-3 ASSTGQGREQY
TRBJ1-2 TRBV4-2 ASSQEGKAGALYYGYT
TRBJ1-1 TRBV9 ASSVGQSNTEAF
TRBJ1-2 TRBV5-4 ASSLLSGAGGYT
TRBJ1-4 TRBV28 ASSFVHPGQGLANEKLF